The rows below give T cell receptor beta chains drawn from one sample of a study of shared clonotypes between healthy human individuals. Method: immunoSEQ multiplex PCR; TCRdb's copy keeps in-frame clones and lacks some. The profile shows about 730,000 clones, approximately 72% of them singletons. Sequenced input: memory CD4+ T cells sorted from blood. Receptors originate from a woman aged 25 to 39 in good health. The CDR3 runs from the conserved cysteine through the conserved F or W. Fields, in order: CDR3 protein, CDR3 DNA, J gene, clone size, V gene, D gene. A D gene is named only where the DNA matches it firmly. For some rows the clone size is stated as once, few or many, or as a class when expanded; others skip it.

CDR3: CASSYEFGVGGELFF
DNA: TGTGCCAGCAGTTACGAGTTCGGGGTGGGGGGGGAGCTGTTTTTT
J: TRBJ2-2
size: NA
V: TRBV6-5
D: NA

CDR3: CASSSGTSLSADTQYF
DNA: TGCGCCAGCAGCTCCGGGACATCATTGAGCGCAGATACGCAGTATTTT
J: TRBJ2-3
size: NA
V: TRBV5-1
D: NA

CDR3: CASSQEGASGYFYEQYF
DNA: TGCGCCAGCAGCCAAGAGGGGGCTAGCGGGTATTTCTACGAGCAGTACTTC
J: TRBJ2-7
size: NA
V: TRBV4-1
D: TRBD2

CDR3: CASSRQGYTEAFF
DNA: TGTGCCAGCAGCAGACAGGGCTACACTGAAGCTTTCTTT
J: TRBJ1-1
size: once
V: TRBV7-6
D: TRBD1

CDR3: CASSRTLTYGYTF
DNA: TGTGCCAGTAGTCGGACACTTACCTATGGCTACACCTTC
J: TRBJ1-2
size: NA
V: TRBV19
D: NA

CDR3: CASSSRQGPSPLHF
DNA: TGCGCCAGCAGCTCCCGACAGGGGCCTTCACCCCTCCACTTT
J: TRBJ1-6
size: NA
V: TRBV4-1
D: TRBD1

CDR3: CSVDREQSNEQFF
DNA: TGCAGCGTTGACAGGGAACAATCCAATGAGCAGTTCTTC
J: TRBJ2-1
size: NA
V: TRBV29-1
D: NA

CDR3: CASKERVNTGELFF
DNA: TGTGCCAGCAAGGAGAGAGTGAACACCGGGGAGCTGTTTTTT
J: TRBJ2-2
size: NA
V: TRBV6-5
D: NA

CDR3: CATSAPSGASTDTQYF
DNA: TGTGCCACCAGCGCACCTAGCGGGGCCAGCACAGATACGCAGTATTTT
J: TRBJ2-3
size: NA
V: TRBV15
D: TRBD2

CDR3: CASSGVGEKLFF
DNA: TGTGCCAGCAGTGGAGTGGGGGAAAAACTGTTTTTT
J: TRBJ1-4
size: NA
V: TRBV2
D: NA

CDR3: CASAESGGGDQPQHF
DNA: TGCGCCAGCGCGGAATCAGGGGGCGGCGATCAGCCCCAGCATTTT
J: TRBJ1-5
size: NA
V: TRBV5-1
D: TRBD1

CDR3: CAWDTSTDTQYF
DNA: TGTGCCTGGGACACTAGCACAGATACGCAGTATTTT
J: TRBJ2-3
size: NA
V: TRBV30
D: NA

CDR3: CASSLPRGQFRSGTGANVLTF
DNA: TGTGCCAGCAGTCTTCCCCGAGGACAGTTCCGTTCGGGAACTGGGGCCAACGTCCTGACTTTC
J: TRBJ2-6
size: NA
V: TRBV28
D: NA

CDR3: CASSGGWGTGELFF
DNA: TGCGCCAGCAGCGGGGGGTGGGGCACCGGGGAGCTGTTTTTT
J: TRBJ2-2
size: many
V: TRBV4-1
D: NA

CDR3: CASSQTGGTYEQYF
DNA: TGCGCCAGCAGCCAGACCGGGGGAACCTACGAGCAGTACTTC
J: TRBJ2-7
size: NA
V: TRBV4-1
D: NA

CDR3: CASSPPGPGAQYF
DNA: TGTGCCAGCAGCCCGCCGGGGCCCGGAGCGCAGTATTTT
J: TRBJ2-3
size: NA
V: TRBV4-2
D: NA

CDR3: CSVVRMWTEAFF
DNA: TGCAGCGTTGTTAGGATGTGGACTGAAGCTTTCTTT
J: TRBJ1-1
size: NA
V: TRBV29-1
D: NA

CDR3: CASSLSTGAASEQFF
DNA: TGTGCCAGCAGCTTATCCACGGGAGCCGCGAGTGAGCAGTTCTTC
J: TRBJ2-1
size: few
V: TRBV7-9
D: NA

CDR3: CASWGQGVGEQYF
DNA: TGTGCCAGCTGGGGACAGGGAGTAGGCGAGCAGTACTTC
J: TRBJ2-7
size: NA
V: TRBV6-5
D: TRBD1

CDR3: CASSQDRTSVYNEQFF
DNA: TGTGCCAGCAGCCAAGATAGAACTAGCGTTTACAATGAGCAGTTCTTC
J: TRBJ2-1
size: few
V: TRBV4-2
D: TRBD2

CDR3: CASSPGVGEQPQHF
DNA: TGTGCCAGCTCACCAGGGGTGGGGGAACAGCCCCAGCATTTT
J: TRBJ1-5
size: NA
V: TRBV18
D: NA

CDR3: CASSPRLATSTDTQYF
DNA: TGTGCCAGCAGCCCCCGGCTAGCGACTAGCACAGATACGCAGTATTTT
J: TRBJ2-3
size: few
V: TRBV11-2
D: NA